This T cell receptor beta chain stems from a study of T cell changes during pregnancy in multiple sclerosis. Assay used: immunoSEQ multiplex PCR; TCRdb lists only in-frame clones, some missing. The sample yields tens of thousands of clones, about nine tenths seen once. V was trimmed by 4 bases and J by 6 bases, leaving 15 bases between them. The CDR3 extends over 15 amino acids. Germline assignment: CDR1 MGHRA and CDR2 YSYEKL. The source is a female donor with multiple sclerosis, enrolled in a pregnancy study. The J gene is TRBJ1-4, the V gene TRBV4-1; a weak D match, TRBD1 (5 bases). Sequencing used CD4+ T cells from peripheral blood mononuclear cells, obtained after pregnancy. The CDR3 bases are TGCGCCAGCAGCCCAGGGATGGGGGGTGATGAAAAACTGTTTTTT. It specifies CASSPGMGGDEKLFF.